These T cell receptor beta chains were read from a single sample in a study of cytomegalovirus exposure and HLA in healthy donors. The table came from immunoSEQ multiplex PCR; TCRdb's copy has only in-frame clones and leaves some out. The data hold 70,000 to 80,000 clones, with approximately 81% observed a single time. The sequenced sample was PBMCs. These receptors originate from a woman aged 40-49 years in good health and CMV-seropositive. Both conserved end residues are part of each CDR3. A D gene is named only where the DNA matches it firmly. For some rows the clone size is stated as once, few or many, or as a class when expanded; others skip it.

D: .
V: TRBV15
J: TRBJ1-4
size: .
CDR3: CATLPGTAGTNEKLFF
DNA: TGTGCCACCCTCCCCGGAACAGCGGGAACTAATGAAAAACTGTTTTTT

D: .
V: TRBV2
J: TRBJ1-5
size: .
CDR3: CASGWGGDYQPQHF
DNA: TGTGCCAGCGGGTGGGGAGGGGATTATCAGCCCCAGCATTTT

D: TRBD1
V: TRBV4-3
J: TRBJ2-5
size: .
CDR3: CASSQDPGTEQETQYF
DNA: TGCGCCAGCAGCCAAGACCCCGGGACAGAACAAGAGACCCAGTACTTC

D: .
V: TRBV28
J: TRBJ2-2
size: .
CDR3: CASSFRQGITGELFF
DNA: TGTGCCAGCAGTTTTCGCCAGGGGATCACCGGGGAGCTGTTTTTT

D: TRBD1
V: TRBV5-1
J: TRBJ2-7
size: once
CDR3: CASSWDRTYEQYF
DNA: TGCGCCAGCAGCTGGGACAGAACCTACGAGCAGTACTTC

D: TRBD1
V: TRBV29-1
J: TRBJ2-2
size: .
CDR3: CSVTRDSGNTGELFF
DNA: TGCAGCGTTACCCGGGACAGCGGGAACACCGGGGAGCTGTTTTTT

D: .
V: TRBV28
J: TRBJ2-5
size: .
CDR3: CASTGRETQYF
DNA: TGTGCCAGCACAGGGCGGGAGACCCAGTACTTC

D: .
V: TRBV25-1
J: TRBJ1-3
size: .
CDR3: CASSDFGNTIYF
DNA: TGTGCCAGCAGTGACTTTGGAAACACCATATATTTT

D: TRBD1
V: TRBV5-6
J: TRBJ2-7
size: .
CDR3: CASSFRDRVGEQYF
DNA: TGTGCCAGCAGCTTCCGGGACAGGGTTGGGGAGCAGTACTTC

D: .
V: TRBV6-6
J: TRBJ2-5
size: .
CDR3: CASSYGAGANQETQYF
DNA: TGTGCCAGCAGTTACGGTGCGGGGGCCAACCAAGAGACCCAGTACTTC

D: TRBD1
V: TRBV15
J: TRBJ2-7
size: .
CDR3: CATSSRQGRAYEQCF
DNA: TGTGCCACCAGCAGTCGACAGGGTCGTGCATACGAGCAGTGCTTC

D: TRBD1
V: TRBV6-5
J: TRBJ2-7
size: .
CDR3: CAKRRRTGSSYEQYF
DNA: TGTGCCAAAAGGAGGCGGACAGGAAGCTCCTACGAGCAGTACTTC

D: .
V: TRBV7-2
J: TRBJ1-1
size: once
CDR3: CASSFNRDTEAFF
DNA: TGTGCCAGCAGCTTCAACAGGGACACTGAAGCTTTCTTT

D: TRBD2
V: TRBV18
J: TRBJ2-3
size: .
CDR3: CASSPIARGAAGTDTQYF
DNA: TGTGCCAGCTCACCAATAGCGCGGGGGGCCGCCGGGACAGATACGCAGTATTTT

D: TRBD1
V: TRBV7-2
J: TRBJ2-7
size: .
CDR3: CASSSTGGAFYGQYF
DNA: TGTGCCAGCAGCTCCACAGGGGGCGCGTTTTACGGGCAGTACTTC

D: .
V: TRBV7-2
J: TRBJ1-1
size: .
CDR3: CASSQGSIPEAFF
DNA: TGTGCCAGCAGCCAGGGGTCTATTCCAGAAGCTTTCTTT

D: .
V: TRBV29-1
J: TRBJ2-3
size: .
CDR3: CSVDPEFTDTQYF
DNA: TGCAGCGTTGATCCGGAGTTCACAGATACGCAGTATTTT

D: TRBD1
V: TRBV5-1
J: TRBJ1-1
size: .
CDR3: CASSLFGSLGTENTEAFF
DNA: TGCGCCAGCAGTTTGTTTGGTAGCCTCGGGACAGAGAACACTGAAGCTTTCTTT

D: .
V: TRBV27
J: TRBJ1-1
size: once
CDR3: CASRILQVSPEAFF
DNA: TGTGCCAGCAGAATCCTACAGGTGTCGCCTGAAGCTTTCTTT

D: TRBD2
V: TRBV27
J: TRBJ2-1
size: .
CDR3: CASSSAGEYNEQFF
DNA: TGTGCCAGCAGTAGCGCGGGGGAGTACAATGAGCAGTTCTTC